This T cell receptor (beta chain) was recorded in a study of CD8 T cells in Susac syndrome. Sequencing of TCR beta, carried out with a high-throughput approach, was applied to CD8+ and CD4+ T cells from the blood. Negative isolation yielded CD8+ and CD4+ T cells; FACS enriched TEMRA cells. Reverse transcription of roughly 0.5 to 1 ug RNA was carried out with random hexamers. The CDR3 of TCR beta was amplified by immunoSEQ multiplex PCR across 54 Vbeta and 13 Jbeta. TCRdb reprocessed the immunoSEQ multiplex PCR reads via MiXCR and lists one record per CDR3 protein. The top ten clones hold 0.21% of a sample with about 300,000 distinct CDR3 sequences, 65% to 90% of them seen once. This clonotype was recorded only once. CDR1 SQVTM and CDR2 ANQGSEA come from the germline V gene. V lost 7 bases, J lost 3 bases, and 15 bases lay in between. The CDR3 consists of 13 residues.

This rearrangement joins TRBV29-1 to TRBJ1-2; a possible D gene is TRBD1 (5 bases). The sequence derives from a human donor with multiple sclerosis. Sequences were obtained from CD8+ T cells from PBMCs. DNA of the CDR3: TGCAGCGCTTTAGCCGGGGGGTACTATGGCTACACCTTC. Its protein is CSALAGGYYGYTF.